A single sample is the source of the 21 T cell receptor beta chains below, sequenced in a study of early T cells in non-severe SARS-CoV-2 infection. TCRdb recomputed calls from the 5' RACE reads with MiXCR, one row per CDR3 protein. The table has 25,000 to 35,000 distinct CDR3 sequences, about 4.3% seen once; the top ten hold around 8%. The sample was whole blood. The receptor set was obtained from an adult who was a healthcare worker with PCR-confirmed SARS-CoV-2 infection or an uninfected control (not recorded which).

In this sample, this clonotype turned up many times. J is TRBJ1-1 and V is TRBV7-9; a possible D gene is TRBD1 (5 bases). Germline V gene sequence: CDR1 SEHNR, CDR2 FQNEAQ (reference sequence). The CDR3 loop spans 15 amino acids. V gave up 3 bases and J gave up 5 bases, with 16 bases separating them. This chain's CDR3 is CASSFGRAMGTEAFF. The DNA for the CDR3 is TGTGCCAGCAGCTTTGGCAGGGCGATGGGGACTGAAGCTTTCTTT. Drawing the rest from reference TRBV7-9 and TRBJ1-1, the complete variable domain is DTGVSQNPRHKITKRGQNVTFRCDPISEHNRLYWYRQTLGQGPEFLTYFQNEAQLEKSRLLSDRFSAERPKGSFSTLEIQRTEQGDSAMYLCASSFGRAMGTEAFFGQGTRLTVV.

This clonotype came up many times. V and J are TRBV6-2 or TRBV6-3 and TRBJ1-3; D not resolved. Germline V gene data show CDR1 as MNHEY and CDR2 as SVGEGT. The ends were cut back, 7 bases at V and 0 bases at J, with 7 bases in the middle. This CDR3 region has 13 residues. Here the CDR3 reads CASTDNSGNTIYF. In nucleotides, the CDR3 is TGTGCCAGCACTGACAACTCTGGAAACACCATATATTTT.

In this sample, this clonotype turned up a few times. The chain is built from TRBV20-1 and TRBJ1-1; D remains unclear. The V end lost 0 bases, the J end lost 11 bases, and 16 bases lay between the germline ends. The CDR3 contains 13 residues. The germline CDR1 and CDR2 sequences are DFQATT and SNEGSKA (reference sequence). The CDR3 sequence: CSARDHVTRGAFF. For the CDR3, the DNA is TGCAGTGCTAGAGATCATGTGACAAGAGGGGCTTTCTTT.

The genes are TRBV7-2 and TRBJ2-7; the D is unclear. From germline, CDR1 is SGHTA and CDR2 FQGNSA. The CDR3 is 13 amino acids. With 3 bases removed from V and 0 bases from J, the gap between germline ends came to 6 bases. The CDR3 nucleotides read TGTGCCAGCAGCTTTGGTCCCTCCTACGAGCAGTACTTC. Its protein is CASSFGPSYEQYF.

The chain is built from TRBV12-3 or TRBV12-4 and TRBJ1-4; 8 nucleotides agree with TRBD1. V shed 5 bases and J 5 bases; nucleotides not matched to a gene: 7. The CDR3 consists of 15 residues. CDR3 sequence: CASSPTGVLNEKLFF. CDR3 bases: TGTGCCAGCAGTCCGACAGGGGTGTTAAATGAAAAACTGTTTTTT.

The rearrangement uses TRBV6-6 and TRBJ2-7, with 8 bases aligning to TRBD2. The CDR3 has 14 residues. Germline values: CDR1 MNHNY, CDR2 SVGAGI (reference sequence). J was trimmed by 5 bases and V by 6 bases; bases with no gene match: 9. In DNA form, the CDR3 reads TGTGCCAGCAGACTCGGGGGGGGAACCCACGAGCAGTACTTC. Protein: CASRLGGGTHEQYF.

This clonotype was seen a few times. The chain links TRBV5-8 to TRBJ1-2; D remains unclear. Deletions cut 3 bases from V and 4 bases from J, with 7 bases between. CDR1 is SGHTS and CDR2 is YDEGEE in the germline V gene. There are 12 residues in the CDR3. CDR3 protein: CASSYGGYGYTF. In DNA, the CDR3 is TGTGCCAGCAGCTATGGCGGCTATGGCTACACCTTC.

This clonotype has only a few counts. The chain carries TRBV20-1 and TRBJ1-6; D not certain. Germline values: CDR1 DFQATT, CDR2 SNEGSKA (reference sequence). V was clipped by 3 bases and J by 7 bases, with 13 bases between them. CDR3 size: 14 residues. CDR3 amino acids: CSASTGPLNSPLHF. The DNA of the CDR3 is TGCAGTGCTAGTACTGGGCCCTTGAATTCACCCCTCCACTTT.

V gene TRBV4-2 combines with J gene TRBJ2-5, with 8 positions matching TRBD2. Germline V CDR1 and CDR2: LGHNA, YNFKEQ. There are 15 residues in the CDR3. The V gene end was trimmed by 4 bases and the J gene end by 3 bases; junction bases not matched to a gene: 7. The CDR3 DNA reads TGTGCCAGCAGCCGCCTCTCGGGGGGGAAAGAGACCCAGTACTTC. This encodes CASSRLSGGKETQYF.

This clonotype was recorded at least ten times. The chain recombines TRBV4-1 with TRBJ2-7; 9 bases match TRBD1. CDR3 size: 13 residues. V was pared by 3 bases and J by 5 bases, with 2 bases of the junction left unmatched. CDR1 is MGHRA and CDR2 is YSYEKL in the germline V gene. CDR3 in DNA: TGCGCCAGCAGCCATCGGACAGGGGACGAGCAGTACTTC. Translated: CASSHRTGDEQYF.

This clonotype was recorded at least ten times. The chain has TRBV11-2 and TRBJ2-7; TRBD1 agrees at 8 bases. Germline values: CDR1 SGHAT, CDR2 FQNNGV. The CDR3 is 14 amino acids. V was clipped by 1 base and J by 7 bases; unmatched bases: 6. CDR3: CASSLGTGTREQYF. For the CDR3, the DNA is TGTGCCAGCAGCTTAGGGACAGGGACTCGGGAGCAGTACTTC.

This clonotype appeared many times. The chain carries TRBV6-5 and TRBJ1-5, with D possibly TRBD1 on 6 matching bases. The V gene lost 6 bases and the J gene lost 0 bases, with 9 bases spanning the gap. Germline values: CDR1 MNHEY, CDR2 SVGAGI. The CDR3 covers 14 residues. The CDR3 here is CASRRDNSNQPQHF. In DNA, the CDR3 is TGTGCCAGCAGAAGGGACAATAGCAATCAGCCCCAGCATTTT.

This clonotype occurred a few times. CDR3 protein: CASSPLNVGQGLMNTEAFF. Here the CDR3 DNA reads TGTGCCAGCTCACCACTCAATGTGGGACAGGGACTTATGAACACTGAAGCTTTCTTT. This chain links TRBV18 with TRBJ1-1; 9 bases map to TRBD1. Germline trimming cut 1 base from V and 0 bases from J; bases unmatched to any gene: 12. The germline V gene encodes CDR1 KGHSH and CDR2 LQKENI. The CDR3 is made up of 19 amino acids. The full variable domain, rest sourced from reference TRBV18 and TRBJ1-1, is NAGVMQNPRHLVRRRGQEARLRCSPMKGHSHVYWYRQLPEEGLKFMVYLQKENIIDESGMPKERFSAEFPKEGPSILRIQQVVRGDSAAYFCASSPLNVGQGLMNTEAFFGQGTRLTVV.

This clonotype was seen a handful of times. The chain has TRBV4-1 and TRBJ2-7; D perhaps matches TRBD1 (6 bases). V was cut by 4 bases and J by 4 bases, with 11 bases left in between. The CDR3 extends over 13 amino acids. Germline CDR1 is MGHRA and CDR2 is YSYEKL. The CDR3 spells CASSLQTGYEQYF. As DNA, the CDR3 is TGCGCCAGCAGCCTACAGACAGGATACGAGCAGTACTTC.

This clonotype was seen ten or more times. The V call is TRBV6-2 or TRBV6-3, the J call TRBJ2-1; 7 nucleotides agree with TRBD1. The CDR3 is 14 amino acids. Germline V gene sequence: CDR1 MNHEY, CDR2 SVGEGT. The V gene end was trimmed by 5 bases and the J gene end by 6 bases; junction bases not matched to a gene: 7. The CDR3 sequence: CASSPDRDGNEQFF. Here the CDR3 DNA reads TGTGCCAGCAGTCCTGACAGGGATGGCAATGAGCAGTTCTTC.

There are many counts of this clonotype. The CDR3 spells CASSLSLVSSYNEQFF. CDR3 in DNA: TGTGCCAGCAGCTTATCTCTGGTATCCTCCTACAATGAGCAGTTCTTC. V gene TRBV11-2 combines with J gene TRBJ2-1, with D uncertain. V gave up 2 bases and J gave up 0 bases, with 11 bases separating them. This CDR3 spans 16 amino acids. CDR1 is SGHAT, CDR2 FQNNGV, per germline.

This clonotype has at least ten counts. The chain combines TRBV7-2 with TRBJ2-5; the match to TRBD2 covers 11 bases. The germline V gene encodes CDR1 SGHTA and CDR2 FQGNSA. V lost 1 base to trimming and J lost 2 bases; unmatched junction nucleotides: 12. The length of the CDR3 is 19 residues. CDR3 nucleotides: TGTGCCAGCAGCTTAGGGGTGGCTAGCGGGGGGCCTATTCAAGAGACCCAGTACTTC. It codes for CASSLGVASGGPIQETQYF.

This clonotype has at least ten counts. This chain uses TRBV2 with TRBJ1-1, with 8 bases lining up with TRBD1. The CDR3 runs 15 residues. V shed 2 bases and J 9 bases; nucleotides not matched to a gene: 11. Looked up from germline, CDR1 is SNHLY and CDR2 is FYNNEI. This CDR3 reads CASSERQGARSKAFF. CDR3 nucleotides: TGTGCCAGCAGTGAAAGGCAGGGGGCCCGATCAAAAGCTTTCTTT.

This clonotype was observed a few times. The chain joins TRBV6-6 to TRBJ2-3; D is uncertain. Germline V CDR1 and CDR2: MNHNY, SVGAGI (reference sequence). This CDR3 is 12 amino acids long. The V end lost 5 bases, the J end lost 6 bases, and 9 bases lay between the germline ends. This CDR3 reads CASSPLGDTQYF. The DNA for the CDR3 is TGTGCCAGCAGTCCCTTGGGCGATACGCAGTATTTT.

This clonotype was seen at least ten times. The chain employs TRBV7-2 and TRBJ2-7, with D perhaps TRBD1 or TRBD2 (5 bases each). The CDR3 loop spans 13 amino acids. CDR1 and CDR2 (germline): SGHTA, FQGNSA. Deletions cut 5 bases from V and 2 bases from J, with 10 bases between. The CDR3 DNA follows: TGTGCCAGCAGCAGGGACGGTCCCTACGAGCAGTACTTC. It translates to CASSRDGPYEQYF.

The rearrangement uses TRBV28 and TRBJ1-6; no definite D call. Germline CDR1 reads MDHEN; CDR2 reads SYDVKM. CDR3 length equals 14 residues. V was pared by 2 bases and J by 6 bases, with 8 bases between. CDR3 protein: CASSLPGSNSPLHF. The CDR3 DNA sequence: TGTGCCAGCAGTTTACCAGGCTCTAATTCACCCCTCCACTTT.